The 17 T cell receptor beta chains listed next were all sequenced from one sample in a study of glioma-infiltrating T cells. TCR alpha and beta CDR3 regions were amplified from RNA using iRepertoire nested multiplex PCR. TCRdb analysed the multiplex PCR reads with MiXCR anew, one entry per CDR3 protein. The sample has some 99,000 distinct CDR3 sequences, around 25% seen once. The source material was glioma tissue, nonneoplastic brain tissue, or PBMCs (not recorded which). These receptors were obtained from a human donor with low-grade glioma or glioblastoma, undergoing nonglioma brain surgery, or in good health (not recorded which).

Concerning this clonotype: A read error is likely, as this CDR3 ends without the conserved phenylalanine or tryptophan. The gene calls are TRBV27 and TRBJ2-7, with 9 bases aligning to TRBD1. This CDR3 region has 12 residues. Germline CDR1 reads MNHEY; CDR2 reads SMNVEV (reference sequence). V trimming: 5 bases; J trimming: 10 bases; junction bases outside the gene matches: 6. CDR3 DNA sequence: TGTGCCAGCAGTCTGGGACAGGGCGAACAGTACTGC. Protein sequence: CASSLGQGEQYC.

This clonotype was recorded at least ten times. The chain combines TRBV7-2 with TRBJ2-7, with D possibly being TRBD2 (6 bases). Germline V lookup: CDR1 SGHTA, CDR2 FQGNSA. The CDR3 length is 12 residues. Trimming left V 5 bases short and J 7 bases short, with 12 bases between. The CDR3 region has the DNA TGTGCCAGCAGCCCCGGGACTCGAGAGCAGTACTTC. Translation: CASSPGTREQYF.

This clonotype has at least ten counts. The CDR3 DNA reads as TGCAGGTTCGGGGGGAACGCGGATGAGCAGTTCTTC. Its protein is CRFGGNADEQFF. The chain uses TRBV29-1 and TRBJ2-1, with 7 bases fitting TRBD2. Germline V lookup: CDR1 SQVTM, CDR2 ANQGSEA. CDR3 size: 12 residues.

A note on this clonotype: A clone one base away is much larger, so this may be a read error. The CDR3 protein is CAGSPTGVGQPQHF. CDR3 sequence (DNA): TGTGCCGGCAGCCCGACAGGAGTTGGTCAGCCCCAGCATTTT. The chain combines TRBV7-2 with TRBJ1-5; D is possibly TRBD1 (6 bases). This CDR3 contains 14 residues. CDR1 SGHTA and CDR2 FQGNSA come from the germline V gene.

This clonotype was recorded many times. The V call is TRBV6-1, the J call TRBJ2-1; 8 bases fit TRBD1. This CDR3 is 13 amino acids long. J was trimmed by 11 bases and V by 5 bases; bases with no gene match: 8. The germline V gene has CDR1 MNHNS and CDR2 SASEGT. As DNA, the CDR3 is TGTGCCAGCAGTTACGTTACAGGGGGGCAGCAGTTCTTC. Encoded protein: CASSYVTGGQQFF.

With regard to this clonotype: This may arise from a read error, as a much more abundant clone is one base away. The chain couples TRBV14 to TRBJ2-7; D not certain. Per germline, CDR1 SGHDN and CDR2 FVKESK. This CDR3 contains 13 residues. In DNA, the CDR3 is TGTGCCAGCAGCCGAGGACCGACCTACGGGCAGTACTTC. Translating it yields CASSRGPTYGQYF.

This clonotype was observed at least ten times. This chain links TRBV7-2 with TRBJ2-3, with a weak D call TRBD2 (5 bases). V lost 2 bases and J 0 bases, leaving 12 bases between the germline ends. Germline V gives CDR1 SGHTA, CDR2 FQGNSA. CDR3 length: 16 amino acids. The CDR3: CASSLLAERSTDTQYF. The CDR3 coding sequence is TGTGCCAGCAGCTTACTGGCAGAGCGGAGCACAGATACGCAGTATTTT. Using reference TRBV7-2 and TRBJ2-3 for the parts outside the CDR3, the full variable domain is GAGVSQSPSNKVTEKGKDVELRCDPISGHTALYWYRQSLGQGLEFLIYFQGNSAPDKSGLPSDRFSAERTGGSVSTLTIQRTQQEDSAVYLCASSLLAERSTDTQYFGPGTRLTVL.

Ten or more counts support this clonotype. This chain links TRBV12-3 or TRBV12-4 with TRBJ2-1; TRBD2 aligns across 7 bases. V shed 4 bases, J shed 6 bases, and the junction held 6 bases outside the gene matches. This CDR3 has 14 amino acids. The CDR3 spells CASSSGLPSNEQFF. Here the CDR3 DNA reads TGTGCCAGCAGTTCGGGACTACCCTCCAATGAGCAGTTCTTC.

This clonotype was picked up many times. The junction departs from the called germline gene at one end, perhaps through a read error. The V gene is TRBV7-7, the J gene TRBJ2-1; perhaps TRBD1 as D (6 bases). CDR3 length: 15 residues. CDR1 and CDR2 (germline): SSHAT, FNYEAQ (reference sequence). CDR3 in DNA: TGTGCTAGCAGCGCAGGGGCGAGCTCCTACAATGAGCAGTTCTTC. Its protein product is CASSAGASSYNEQFF.

This clonotype was observed many times. The rearrangement joins TRBV7-9 to TRBJ1-5; 8 positions agree with TRBD1. Germline CDR1 SEHNR, CDR2 FQNEAQ (reference sequence). V shed 4 bases and J 0 bases; nucleotides not matched to a gene: 5. The CDR3 has 16 amino acids. The CDR3 DNA sequence: TGTGCCAGCAGCTCCGGGACAGGTAATAGCAATCAGCCCCAGCATTTT. Residues: CASSSGTGNSNQPQHF.

This clonotype was detected ten times or more. The rearrangement joins TRBV19 to TRBJ1-5; possible D gene TRBD1, 6 bases. There are 16 residues in the CDR3. Per the germline V gene, CDR1 is LNHDA and CDR2 is SQIVND (reference sequence). The germline V and J ends were trimmed by 9 bases and 2 bases, with 20 bases remaining between them. The CDR3 here is CASRTPTGYGNQPQHF. The DNA of the CDR3 is TGTGCCAGCCGGACTCCCACAGGGTACGGCAATCAGCCCCAGCATTTT.

This clonotype was recorded many times. The chain couples TRBV2 to TRBJ2-1; 12 bases align to TRBD2. The CDR3 is made up of 14 amino acids. J was trimmed by 7 bases and V by 8 bases; bases with no gene match: 6. Germline V gene lookup returns CDR1 SNHLY and CDR2 FYNNEI. The CDR3 protein is CASSTSGRGNEQFF. In nucleotides, the CDR3 is TGTGCCAGCTCGACTAGCGGGAGAGGTAATGAGCAGTTCTTC. Full variable domain (outside the CDR3, taken from reference TRBV2 and TRBJ2-1): EPEVTQTPSHQVTQMGQEVILRCVPISNHLYFYWYRQILGQKVEFLVSFYNNEISEKSEIFDDQFSVERPDGSNFTLKIRSTKLEDSAMYFCASSTSGRGNEQFFGPGTRLTVL.

In its sample, this clonotype was seen many times. V usage is TRBV28 and J usage is TRBJ2-7; 8 nucleotides line up with TRBD2. Germline-derived CDR1 and CDR2 are MDHEN and SYDVKM. V gave up 9 bases and J gave up 6 bases; unmatched junction bases: 7. The CDR3 runs 12 residues. CDR3 sequence reads: CASLAGYGEQYF. CDR3 nucleotide sequence: TGTGCCAGTTTAGCGGGATACGGCGAGCAGTACTTC.

This clonotype was counted at least ten times. The chain uses TRBV9 and TRBJ1-1; TRBD1 matches 8 bases. Per the germline V gene, CDR1 is SGDLS and CDR2 is YYNGEE. The CDR3 is made up of 15 amino acids. V was pared by 3 bases and J by 0 bases, with 4 bases of the junction left unmatched. This CDR3 reads CASSARQGMNTEAFF. In nucleotides, the CDR3 is TGTGCCAGCAGCGCTAGACAGGGGATGAACACTGAAGCTTTCTTT.

The sample holds many counts of this clonotype. The V and J genes are TRBV6-1 and TRBJ2-1; possibly TRBD1 for D (6 bases). This CDR3 comprises 14 residues. CDR1 is MNHNS, CDR2 SASEGT, per germline. V dropped 7 bases and J dropped 0 bases, with 10 bases sitting between them. In nucleotides, the CDR3 is TGTGCCAGCAACAGGGCCAGCTCCTACAATGAGCAGTTCTTC. Translating it yields CASNRASSYNEQFF.

This clonotype was counted ten times or more. The chain is built from TRBV20-1 and TRBJ2-7, with D possibly being TRBD2 (5 bases). V was cut by 5 bases and J by 3 bases, with 20 bases left in between. The V gene's germline CDR1 is DFQATT and CDR2 SNEGSKA (reference sequence). The CDR3 has 15 residues. CDR3 loop: CSAAEAASFSYEQYF. The CDR3 DNA reads TGCAGTGCTGCCGAGGCGGCTAGCTTTAGCTACGAGCAGTACTTC.

This clonotype has ten or more counts. The V gene is TRBV28, the J gene TRBJ2-7; no definite D call. Germline V gives CDR1 MDHEN, CDR2 SYDVKM. Trimming took 2 bases from V and 6 from J, leaving 2 bases between them. The CDR3 has 10 amino acids. CDR3: CASSLVEQYF. For the CDR3, the DNA is TGTGCCAGCAGTTTAGTCGAGCAGTACTTC.